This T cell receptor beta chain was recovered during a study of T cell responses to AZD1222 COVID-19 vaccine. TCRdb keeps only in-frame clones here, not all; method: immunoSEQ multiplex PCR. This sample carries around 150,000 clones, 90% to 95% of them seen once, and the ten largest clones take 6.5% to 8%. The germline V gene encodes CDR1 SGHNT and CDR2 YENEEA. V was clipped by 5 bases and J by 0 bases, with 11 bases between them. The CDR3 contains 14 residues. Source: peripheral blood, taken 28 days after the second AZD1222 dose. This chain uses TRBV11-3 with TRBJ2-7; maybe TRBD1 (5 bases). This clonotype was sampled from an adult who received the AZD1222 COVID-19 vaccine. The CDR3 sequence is CASSGALDSYEQYF. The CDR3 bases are TGTGCCAGCAGCGGGGCGCTGGACTCCTACGAGCAGTACTTC.